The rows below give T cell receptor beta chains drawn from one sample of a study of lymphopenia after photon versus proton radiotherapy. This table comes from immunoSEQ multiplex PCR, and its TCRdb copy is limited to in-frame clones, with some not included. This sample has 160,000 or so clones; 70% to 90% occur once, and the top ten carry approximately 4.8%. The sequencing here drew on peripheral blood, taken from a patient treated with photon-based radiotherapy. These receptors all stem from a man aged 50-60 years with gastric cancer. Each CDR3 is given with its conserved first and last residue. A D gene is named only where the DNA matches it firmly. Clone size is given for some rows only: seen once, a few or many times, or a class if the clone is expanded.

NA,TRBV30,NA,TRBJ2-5,CAWSRSETQYF,TGTGCCTGGAGTCGATCGGAGACCCAGTACTTC
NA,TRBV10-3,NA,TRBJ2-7,CAISERGLVEQYF,TGTGCCATCAGTGAACGAGGGCTAGTGGAGCAGTACTTC
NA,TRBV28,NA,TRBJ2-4,CASNYDLTNIQYF,TGTGCCAGCAACTACGACTTGACAAACATTCAGTACTTC
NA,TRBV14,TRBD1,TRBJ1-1,CASSHRVGQGSTEAFF,TGTGCCAGCAGCCACCGAGTAGGACAGGGAAGCACTGAAGCTTTCTTT
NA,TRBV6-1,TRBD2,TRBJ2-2,CATSSGRPNTGELFF,TGTGCCACTAGTAGCGGGAGGCCGAACACCGGGGAGCTGTTTTTT
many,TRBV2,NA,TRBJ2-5,CASSPYETQYF,TGTGCCAGCAGTCCGTATGAGACCCAGTACTTC
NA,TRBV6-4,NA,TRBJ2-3,CASSDGLATDTQYF,TGTGCCAGCAGTGATGGCCTAGCGACAGATACGCAGTATTTT
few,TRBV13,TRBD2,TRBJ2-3,CASSLAPGLATDTQYF,TGTGCCAGCAGCTTAGCCCCGGGACTAGCGACAGATACGCAGTATTTT
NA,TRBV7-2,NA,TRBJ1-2,CASSLRGAVGYTF,TGTGCCAGCAGCTTAAGGGGGGCTGTTGGCTACACCTTC
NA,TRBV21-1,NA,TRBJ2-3,CASSRTSGILRTLDTQYF,TGTGCCAGCAGTAGGACTAGCGGGATTCTCCGCACGCTGGATACGCAGTATTTT
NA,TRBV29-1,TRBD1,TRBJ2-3,CSARGRGTDTQYF,TGCAGCGCGAGGGGGCGCGGCACAGATACGCAGTATTTT
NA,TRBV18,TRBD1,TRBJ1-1,CASSSGQGANTEAFF,TGTGCCAGCTCCAGCGGACAGGGGGCGAACACTGAAGCTTTCTTT
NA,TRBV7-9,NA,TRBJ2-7,CASTRHSSYEQYF,TGTGCCAGCACGAGGCACAGCTCCTACGAGCAGTACTTC
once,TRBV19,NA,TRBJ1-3,CASIRQAGNSGNTIYF,TGTGCCAGTATCAGGCAGGCCGGTAACTCTGGAAACACCATATATTTT
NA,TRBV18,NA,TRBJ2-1,CASSPTSYYNEQFF,TGTGCCAGCTCACCGACGAGTTACTACAATGAGCAGTTCTTC
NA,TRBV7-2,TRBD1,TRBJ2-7,CASSPPGQGLQYEQYF,TGTGCCAGCAGCCCGCCGGGACAGGGGCTTCAGTACGAGCAGTACTTC
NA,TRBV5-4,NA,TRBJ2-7,CASDLWDKGSYEQYF,TGTGCCAGCGATTTGTGGGATAAAGGTTCCTACGAGCAGTACTTC
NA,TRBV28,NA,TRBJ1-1,CASSPRGQGRTEAFF,TGTGCCAGCAGTCCCCGTGGTCAGGGACGGACTGAAGCTTTCTTT
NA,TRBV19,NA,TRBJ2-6,CASSIALLSSGANVLTF,TGTGCCAGTAGTATAGCCCTCCTTAGTAGCGGGGCCAACGTCCTGACTTTC
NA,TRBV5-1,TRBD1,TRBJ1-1,CANSSGQGATEAFF,TGCGCCAACAGCTCTGGACAGGGGGCCACTGAAGCTTTCTTT
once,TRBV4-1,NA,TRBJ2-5,CASSQVRGETQYF,TGCGCCAGCAGCCAAGTTCGAGGGGAGACCCAGTACTTC
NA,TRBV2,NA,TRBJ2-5,CATLRGPQETQYF,TGTGCCACTTTACGGGGCCCCCAAGAGACCCAGTACTTC
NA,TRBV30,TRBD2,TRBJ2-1,CAWNSGRRSYNEQFF,TGTGCCTGGAACAGCGGGAGGAGGTCCTACAATGAGCAGTTCTTC